This T cell receptor (beta chain) was identified in a study of CD8+CD57+ T cells in acquired aplastic anemia. At the level of the study: Quantities of DNA derived from sorted CD4+ and CD8+ cells averaged approximately 3 ug. Study findings and constraints: Researchers reported that CD8+ Simpson's diversity was not significantly different in patients versus controls. There were around 28 CD8+ CDR3 sequences that occurred in both patients and controls.

CDR3 and TCR beta VDJ profiling relied on genomic DNA as the template. TCRdb used MiXCR to reprocess the reads, holding one entry per CDR3 protein. The profile covers approximately 190,000 distinct CDR3 sequences, with 64% appearing a single time and around 45% taken by the ten largest. V was pared by 3 bases and J by 4 bases, with 12 bases of the junction left unmatched. CDR3 size: 16 residues. Germline loops: CDR1 SGDLS, CDR2 YYNGEE. As for this clonotype: The target antigen is unknown.

The receptor's source is a human donor with severe aplastic anemia or a healthy control (not recorded which). V usage is TRBV9 and J usage is TRBJ1-1, with 7 nucleotides matching TRBD1. The sample consisted of sorted CD4+, CD8+, or CD8+CD57+ T cells (not recorded which) from PBMCs. CDR3 sequence reads: CASSAGEGAWGTEAFF. In DNA, the CDR3 is TGTGCCAGCAGCGCAGGTGAGGGGGCGTGGGGCACTGAAGCTTTCTTT.